Described below is a single TCR beta chain sequence and its context. In germline, CDR1 is SGHTS, CDR2 YDEGEE. This CDR3 is built from 12 residues. Deletions cut 2 bases from V and 6 bases from J, with 9 bases between. Single viable CD3+CD4+CD8-CD45RO+ cells were sorted as the memory CD4+ T cells. This sample was included in a study of memory CD4+ T cells and cytomegalovirus serostatus. Assay: immunoSEQ multiplex PCR; the TCRdb copy retains only in-frame clones and omits some. Among under 50,000 clones listed, under 80% were seen once. Sequencing input: memory CD4+ T cells from blood. The J gene is TRBJ2-7, the V gene TRBV5-8; the D is unclear. The TCR sequence derives from an adult in good health and CMV-seronegative. DNA of the CDR3: TGTGCCAGCAGCTTCTTGCGAGTCGAGCAGTACTTC. It codes for CASSFLRVEQYF.